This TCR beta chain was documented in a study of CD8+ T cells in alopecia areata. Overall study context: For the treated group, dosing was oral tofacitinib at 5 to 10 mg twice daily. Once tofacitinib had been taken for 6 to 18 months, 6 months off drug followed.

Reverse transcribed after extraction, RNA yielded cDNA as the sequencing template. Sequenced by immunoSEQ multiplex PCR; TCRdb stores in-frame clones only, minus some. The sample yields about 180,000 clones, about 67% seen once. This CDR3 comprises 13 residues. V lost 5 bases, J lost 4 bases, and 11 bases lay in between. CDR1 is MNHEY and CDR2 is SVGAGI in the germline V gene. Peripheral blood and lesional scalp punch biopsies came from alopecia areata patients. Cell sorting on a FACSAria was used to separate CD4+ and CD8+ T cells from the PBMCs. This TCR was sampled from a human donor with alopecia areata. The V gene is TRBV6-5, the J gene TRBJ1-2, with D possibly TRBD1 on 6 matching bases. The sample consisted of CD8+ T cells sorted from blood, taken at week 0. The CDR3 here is CASSRGGSYGYTF. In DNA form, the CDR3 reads TGTGCCAGCAGTAGGGGGGGGAGCTATGGCTACACCTTC.